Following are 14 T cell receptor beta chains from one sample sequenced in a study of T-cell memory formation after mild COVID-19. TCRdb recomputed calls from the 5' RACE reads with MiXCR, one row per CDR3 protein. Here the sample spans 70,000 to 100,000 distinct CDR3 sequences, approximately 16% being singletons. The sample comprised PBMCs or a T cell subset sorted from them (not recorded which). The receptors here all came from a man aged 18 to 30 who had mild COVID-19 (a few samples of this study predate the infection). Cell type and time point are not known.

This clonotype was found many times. This CDR3 is CASSPYRSSYEQYV. In DNA form, the CDR3 reads TGTGCCAGCAGCCCGTATAGGAGCTCCTACGAGCAGTACGTC. The chain joins TRBV6-5 to TRBJ2-7; D not certain. There are 14 residues in the CDR3. Germline V gene lookup returns CDR1 MNHEY and CDR2 SVGAGI. Trimming cost V 6 bases and J 0 bases, with 12 bases left between them.

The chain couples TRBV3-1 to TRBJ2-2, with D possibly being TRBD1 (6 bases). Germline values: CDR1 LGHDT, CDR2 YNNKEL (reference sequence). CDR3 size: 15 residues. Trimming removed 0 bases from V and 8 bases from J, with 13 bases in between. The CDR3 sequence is CASSQDLAGVGELFF. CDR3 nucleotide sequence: TGTGCCAGCAGCCAAGATCTGGCAGGGGTGGGGGAGCTGTTTTTT.

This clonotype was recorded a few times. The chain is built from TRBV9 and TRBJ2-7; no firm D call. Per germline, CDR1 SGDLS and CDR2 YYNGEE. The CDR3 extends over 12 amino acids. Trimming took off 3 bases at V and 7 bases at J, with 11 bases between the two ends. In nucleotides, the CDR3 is TGTGCCAGCAGCGCTGAAGGGTGGGAGCAGTACTTC. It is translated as CASSAEGWEQYF.

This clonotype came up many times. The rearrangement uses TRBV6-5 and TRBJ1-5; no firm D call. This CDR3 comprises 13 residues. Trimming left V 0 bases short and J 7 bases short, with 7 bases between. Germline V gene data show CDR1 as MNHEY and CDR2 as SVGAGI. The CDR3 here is CASSYSGEQPQHF. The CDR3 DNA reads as TGTGCCAGCAGTTACTCCGGGGAGCAGCCCCAGCATTTT.

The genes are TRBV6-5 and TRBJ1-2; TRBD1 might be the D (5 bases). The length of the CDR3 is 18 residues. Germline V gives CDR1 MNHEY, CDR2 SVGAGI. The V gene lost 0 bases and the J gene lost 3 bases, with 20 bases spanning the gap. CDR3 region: CASSYSTEGQGLDYGYTF. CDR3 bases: TGTGCCAGCAGTTACTCGACTGAGGGCCAGGGTCTTGACTATGGCTACACCTTC.

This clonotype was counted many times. As DNA, the CDR3 is TGTGCCAGCAGCGGACTAGCGGCAGGCACCGGGGAGCTGTTTTTT. Protein product: CASSGLAAGTGELFF. The chain is built from TRBV7-2 and TRBJ2-2; TRBD2 agrees at 10 bases. This CDR3 region has 15 residues. V lost 5 bases, J lost 4 bases, and 4 bases stayed unmatched. In germline, CDR1 is SGHTA, CDR2 FQGNSA.

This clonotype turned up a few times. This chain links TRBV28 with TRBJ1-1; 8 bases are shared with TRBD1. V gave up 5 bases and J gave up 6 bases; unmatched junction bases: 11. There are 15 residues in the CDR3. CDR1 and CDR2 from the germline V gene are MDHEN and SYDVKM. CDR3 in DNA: TGTGCCAGCAGTGGAACCGACAGGGGAAACGCTGAAGCTTTCTTT. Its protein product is CASSGTDRGNAEAFF.

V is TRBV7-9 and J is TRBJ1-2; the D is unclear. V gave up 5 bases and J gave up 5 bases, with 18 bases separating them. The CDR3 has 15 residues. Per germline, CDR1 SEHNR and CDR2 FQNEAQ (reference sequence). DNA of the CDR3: TGTGCCAGCAGCCTCGGGCGGAGTCCCCGGTATGGCTACACCTTC. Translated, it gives CASSLGRSPRYGYTF.

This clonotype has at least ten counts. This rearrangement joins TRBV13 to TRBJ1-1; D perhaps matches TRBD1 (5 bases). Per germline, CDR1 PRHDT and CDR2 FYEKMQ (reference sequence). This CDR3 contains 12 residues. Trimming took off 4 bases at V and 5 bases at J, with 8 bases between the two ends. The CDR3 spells CASSYWGTEAFF. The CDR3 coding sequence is TGTGCCAGCAGCTATTGGGGGACTGAAGCTTTCTTT.

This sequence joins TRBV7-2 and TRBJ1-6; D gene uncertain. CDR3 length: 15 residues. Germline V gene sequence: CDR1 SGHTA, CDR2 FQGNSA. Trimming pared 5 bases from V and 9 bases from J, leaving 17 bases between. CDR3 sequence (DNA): TGTGCCAGCAGCCTGGGTGGCCATAAAATTTCACCCCTCCACTTT. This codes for CASSLGGHKISPLHF.

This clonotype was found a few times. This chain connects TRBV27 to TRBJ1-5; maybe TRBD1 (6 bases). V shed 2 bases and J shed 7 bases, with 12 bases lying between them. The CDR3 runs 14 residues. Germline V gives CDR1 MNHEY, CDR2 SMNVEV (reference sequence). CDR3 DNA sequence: TGTGCCAGCAGTTTACGCAGGGGACGACAGCCCCAGCATTTT. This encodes CASSLRRGRQPQHF.

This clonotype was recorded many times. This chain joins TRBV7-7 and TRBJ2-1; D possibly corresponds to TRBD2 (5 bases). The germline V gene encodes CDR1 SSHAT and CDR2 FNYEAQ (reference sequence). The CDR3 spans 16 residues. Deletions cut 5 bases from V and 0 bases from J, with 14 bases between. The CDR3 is CASSHLSGSSYNEQFF. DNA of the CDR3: TGTGCCAGCAGCCATCTGAGCGGCAGCTCCTACAATGAGCAGTTCTTC.

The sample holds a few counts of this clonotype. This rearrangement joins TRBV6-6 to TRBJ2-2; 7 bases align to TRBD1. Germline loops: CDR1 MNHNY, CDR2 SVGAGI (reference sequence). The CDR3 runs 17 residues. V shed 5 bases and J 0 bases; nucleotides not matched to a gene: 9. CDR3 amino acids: CASSKNRGPTNTGELFF. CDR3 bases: TGTGCCAGCAGTAAAAACAGGGGCCCGACGAACACCGGGGAGCTGTTTTTT.

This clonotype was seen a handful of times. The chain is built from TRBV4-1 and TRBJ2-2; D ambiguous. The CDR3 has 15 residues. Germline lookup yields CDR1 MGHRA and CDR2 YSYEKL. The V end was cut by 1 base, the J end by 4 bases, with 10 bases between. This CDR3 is CASSQGPPGTGELFF. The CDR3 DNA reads TGCGCCAGCAGCCAAGGCCCCCCGGGCACCGGGGAGCTGTTTTTT.